The 24 T cell receptor beta chains below come from one sample, sequenced in a study of cytomegalovirus exposure and HLA in healthy donors. Primers for the PCR totalled 60 Vbeta and 13 Jbeta. Here immunoSEQ multiplex PCR was the method, and the copy in TCRdb shows in-frame clones only, minus some. The table lists roughly 50,000 clones. The sequenced material came from PBMCs. All receptors come from a woman in her fifties or sixties in good health and CMV-seropositive.

The gene calls are TRBV18 and TRBJ1-1; weak D call: TRBD1 (6 bases). The germline V and J ends were trimmed by 3 bases and 10 bases, with 18 bases remaining between them. CDR3 length: 14 residues. Germline CDR1 is KGHSH and CDR2 is LQKENI. The CDR3 here is CASSPREGGEGAFF. CDR3 nucleotides: TGTGCCAGCTCACCGAGGGAAGGGGGAGAGGGAGCTTTCTTT. Combining the CDR3 with reference TRBV18 and TRBJ1-1 gives the whole variable domain NAGVMQNPRHLVRRRGQEARLRCSPMKGHSHVYWYRQLPEEGLKFMVYLQKENIIDESGMPKERFSAEFPKEGPSILRIQQVVRGDSAAYFCASSPREGGEGAFFGQGTRLTVV.

The chain links TRBV12-5 to TRBJ1-2, with D uncertain. Germline lookup yields CDR1 LGHNT and CDR2 FRNRAP. This CDR3 is built from 13 residues. V was pared by 3 bases and J by 4 bases, with 9 bases between. CDR3 nucleotide sequence: TGTGCTAGTGGTTTTAATACGGGCTATGGCTACACCTTC. Its translation: CASGFNTGYGYTF. The whole variable domain, filled in from reference TRBV12-5 and TRBJ1-2, reads DARVTQTPRHKVTEMGQEVTMRCQPILGHNTVFWYRQTMMQGLELLAYFRNRAPLDDSGMPKDRFSAEMPDATLATLKIQPSEPRDSAVYFCASGFNTGYGYTFGSGTRLTVV.

J is TRBJ2-1 and V is TRBV5-5, with TRBD1 matching over 10 bases. The CDR3 runs to 17 residues. Germline V gene data show CDR1 as SGHKS and CDR2 as YYEKEE (reference sequence). V shed 1 base and J 6 bases; nucleotides not matched to a gene: 10. Here the CDR3 reads CASSLRLFGDRGNEQFF. CDR3 DNA sequence: TGTGCCAGCAGCTTGAGGCTATTCGGGGACAGGGGCAATGAGCAGTTCTTC. The complete variable domain, with remaining parts taken from reference TRBV5-5 and TRBJ2-1, reads DAGVTQSPTHLIKTRGQQVTLRCSPISGHKSVSWYQQVLGQGPQFIFQYYEKEERGRGNFPDRFSARQFPNYSSELNVNALLLGDSALYLCASSLRLFGDRGNEQFFGPGTRLTVL.

The chain uses TRBV7-2 and TRBJ1-4, with TRBD1 as a possible D gene (6 bases). Deletions cut 4 bases from V and 5 bases from J, with 14 bases between. The CDR3 contains 15 residues. Germline V gene data show CDR1 as SGHTA and CDR2 as FQGNSA. CDR3 DNA sequence: TGTGCCAGCAGCTCAGGACAGAGCTACAATGAAAAACTGTTTTTT. Encoded protein: CASSSGQSYNEKLFF.

The chain links TRBV5-4 to TRBJ1-4; D ambiguous. V lost 2 bases and J 8 bases, leaving 7 bases between the germline ends. This CDR3 has 12 amino acids. CDR1 is SGHNT, CDR2 YYREEE, per germline (reference sequence). CDR3 nucleotides: TGTGCCAGCAGCTTTACGGGGGAAAAACTGTTTTTT. Its protein is CASSFTGEKLFF.

The chain uses TRBV6-1 and TRBJ1-2, with D unresolved. V was clipped by 3 bases and J by 8 bases, with 10 bases between them. The CDR3 contains 12 residues. Per germline, CDR1 MNHNS and CDR2 SASEGT. The CDR3, as DNA: TGTGCCAGCAGTGACTCTTCGCGGGGCTACACCTTC. Translation gives CASSDSSRGYTF.

This chain joins TRBV15 and TRBJ2-7; the match to TRBD2 covers 8 bases. V shed 2 bases and J 6 bases; nucleotides not matched to a gene: 6. The germline V gene has CDR1 LNHNV and CDR2 YYDKDF (reference sequence). CDR3 length: 14 residues. This CDR3 is CATSRPGLALEQYF. Here the CDR3 DNA reads TGTGCCACCAGCAGACCTGGACTAGCTCTCGAGCAGTACTTC. The entire variable domain, with the rest obtained from reference TRBV15 and TRBJ2-7, is as follows: DAMVIQNPRYQVTQFGKPVTLSCSQTLNHNVMYWYQQKSSQAPKLLFHYYDKDFNNEADTPDNFQSRRPNTSFCFLDIRSPGLGDTAMYLCATSRPGLALEQYFGPGTRLTVT.

This chain links TRBV4-3 with TRBJ1-1; no clear D. The CDR3 consists of 13 residues. Germline CDR1 is LGHNA and CDR2 is YSLEER. Trimming pared 1 base from V and 1 base from J, leaving 4 bases between. CDR3 in DNA: TGCGCCAGCAGCCAAGGTAGGAACACTGAAGCTTTCTTT. Protein product: CASSQGRNTEAFF.

The CDR3 loop is CASSLPRQGNTEAFF. The CDR3 region has the DNA TGTGCCAGCAGCTTGCCTAGACAGGGTAACACTGAAGCTTTCTTT. This chain uses TRBV5-4 with TRBJ1-1, with 7 bases aligning to TRBD1. Germline V gene sequence: CDR1 SGHNT, CDR2 YYREEE (reference sequence). Trimming at V came to 1 base and at J to 2 bases, leaving 5 bases not matched to a gene. The CDR3 runs to 15 residues. The whole variable domain, remainder taken from reference TRBV5-4 and TRBJ1-1, is ETGVTQSPTHLIKTRGQQVTLRCSSQSGHNTVSWYQQALGQGPQFIFQYYREEENGRGNFPPRFSGLQFPNYSSELNVNALELDDSALYLCASSLPRQGNTEAFFGQGTRLTVV.

About this clone itself: At one end, the junction sequence differs from germline, possibly due to a read error. The rearrangement links TRBV25-1 to TRBJ1-1; D perhaps matches TRBD1 (5 bases). The CDR3 sequence is 14 residues long. The germline CDR1 and CDR2 sequences are MGHDK and SYGVNS. Here the CDR3 DNA reads TGTGCCACCAATCCTCGCGGGGGGAACACTGAAGATTTCTTT. This sequence encodes CATNPRGGNTEDFF.

J is TRBJ1-1 and V is TRBV11-3; no reliable D call. The CDR3 runs 13 residues. The V gene's germline CDR1 is SGHNT and CDR2 YENEEA. Trimming took off 2 bases at V and 1 base at J, with 5 bases between the two ends. The CDR3 loop reads CASSLQQNTEAFF. The CDR3 nucleotides are TGTGCCAGCAGCTTACAACAGAACACTGAAGCTTTCTTT. The full variable domain, rest sourced from reference TRBV11-3 and TRBJ1-1, is EAGVVQSPRYKIIEKKQPVAFWCNPISGHNTLYWYLQNLGQGPELLIRYENEEAVDDSQLPKDRFSAERLKGVDSTLKIQPAELGDSAVYLCASSLQQNTEAFFGQGTRLTVV.

Notes on this clone: The junction does not match germline at one end; this may be a read error. Different DNA sequences within this sample yield the same CDR3. This sequence joins TRBV5-6 and TRBJ1-1; D call uncertain. CDR1 and CDR2 (germline): SGHDT, YYEEEE. The CDR3 has 13 residues. The CDR3 DNA reads as TGCGCCAGTATATCAACAGTGGGCACTGAAGCTTTCTTT. Translation gives CASISTVGTEAFF.

The chain carries TRBV25-1 and TRBJ1-2; 10 bases are a match to TRBD1. In germline, CDR1 is MGHDK, CDR2 SYGVNS. Trimming took 2 bases from V and 3 from J; bases not matched to a gene: 12. The CDR3 is 18 residues long. CDR3 nucleotides: TGTGCCAGCAGTGAAGAGTCCCCGGACAGGGGGGTCGACTATGGCTACACCTTC. Amino acid sequence: CASSEESPDRGVDYGYTF.

V and J are TRBV11-3 and TRBJ2-7, with 8 positions matching TRBD2. From germline, CDR1 is SGHNT and CDR2 YENEEA. V shed 1 base, J shed 2 bases, and the junction held 1 base outside the gene matches. This CDR3 comprises 14 residues. This CDR3 is CASSLAGGPYEQYF. The CDR3 DNA sequence: TGTGCCAGCAGCTTAGCGGGGGGGCCCTACGAGCAGTACTTC. The full variable domain, completed using reference TRBV11-3 and TRBJ2-7, is EAGVVQSPRYKIIEKKQPVAFWCNPISGHNTLYWYLQNLGQGPELLIRYENEEAVDDSQLPKDRFSAERLKGVDSTLKIQPAELGDSAVYLCASSLAGGPYEQYFGPGTRLTVT.

This sequence joins TRBV28 and TRBJ1-5; possibly TRBD1 for D (5 bases). The CDR3 is made up of 13 amino acids. Per germline, CDR1 MDHEN and CDR2 SYDVKM. Trimming cost V 5 bases and J 4 bases, with 9 bases left between them. The CDR3 coding sequence is TGTGCCAGCAGTCAGGGTGGTAATCAGCCCCAGCATTTT. Amino acid sequence: CASSQGGNQPQHF.

The chain's CDR3 is CATRGDRDTGELFF. In nucleotides, the CDR3 is TGTGCCACCAGGGGGGACAGGGACACCGGGGAGCTGTTTTTT. The chain employs TRBV10-3 and TRBJ2-2; 9 bases are a match to TRBD1. This CDR3 contains 14 residues. CDR1 is ENHRY and CDR2 is SYGVKD in the germline V gene. After removal of 10 bases from V and 3 bases from J, the junction contained 6 bases not matched to a gene.

V usage is TRBV7-2 and J usage is TRBJ1-1; weak D call: TRBD1 (5 bases). This CDR3 has 13 residues. CDR1 is SGHTA, CDR2 FQGNSA, per germline. Deletions cut 2 bases from V and 5 bases from J, with 9 bases between. The CDR3 sequence is CASSLRGETEAFF. The DNA for the CDR3 is TGTGCCAGCAGCTTACGGGGGGAAACTGAAGCTTTCTTT.

The genes are TRBV29-1 and TRBJ2-7; the match to TRBD2 covers 14 bases. V shed 6 bases and J 1 base; nucleotides not matched to a gene: 8. The CDR3 length is 16 residues. Per the germline V gene, CDR1 is SQVTM and CDR2 is ANQGSEA. CDR3 nucleotide sequence: TGCAGCGTGGTTGGACTAGCGGGGGGCGGTTCCTACGAGCAGTACTTC. Amino acids: CSVVGLAGGGSYEQYF.

The J gene is TRBJ2-3, the V gene TRBV4-1, with TRBD2 matching 7 bases. Trimming took 4 bases from V and 2 from J; bases not matched to a gene: 6. CDR1 is MGHRA, CDR2 YSYEKL, per germline. The CDR3 sequence is 15 residues long. CDR3 DNA sequence: TGCGCCAGCAGCCTCGGGGGGAATACCACAGATACGCAGTATTTT. Its protein product is CASSLGGNTTDTQYF.

The CDR3 DNA reads TGTGCCAGCAGCCTCCTCGGGTCGAACACTGAAGCTTTCTTT. Its translation: CASSLLGSNTEAFF. The rearrangement uses TRBV7-8 and TRBJ1-1, with no clear D. The CDR3 consists of 14 residues. From germline, CDR1 is SGHVS and CDR2 FQNEAQ. Between the trimmed V and J ends, which lost 5 bases and 1 base, there was a span of 11 bases.

J is TRBJ1-6 and V is TRBV5-4; D is possibly TRBD1 (6 bases). This CDR3 is built from 14 residues. V shed 3 bases and J shed 7 bases, with 11 bases lying between them. Germline values: CDR1 SGHNT, CDR2 YYREEE (reference sequence). CDR3 in DNA: TGTGCCAGCAGCTGGGACAACCGAAATTCACCCCTCCACTTT. Residues: CASSWDNRNSPLHF. The entire variable domain, with the rest obtained from reference TRBV5-4 and TRBJ1-6, is as follows: ETGVTQSPTHLIKTRGQQVTLRCSSQSGHNTVSWYQQALGQGPQFIFQYYREEENGRGNFPPRFSGLQFPNYSSELNVNALELDDSALYLCASSWDNRNSPLHFGNGTRLTVT.

The chain recombines TRBV18 with TRBJ1-1, with a possible D match to TRBD1 (5 bases). The CDR3 runs to 14 residues. Germline V gene sequence: CDR1 KGHSH, CDR2 LQKENI. V was cut by 5 bases and J by 1 base, with 11 bases left in between. The CDR3 here is CASSGQISNTEAFF. The CDR3 coding sequence is TGTGCCAGCTCAGGACAAATATCGAACACTGAAGCTTTCTTT.

V and J are TRBV14 and TRBJ1-2; D might be TRBD1 (5 bases). The CDR3 has 15 amino acids. Germline V lookup: CDR1 SGHDN, CDR2 FVKESK. V was shortened by 2 bases and J by 6 bases, with 16 bases between the two germline ends. The CDR3 protein is CASSQFLIGADGYTF. CDR3 in DNA: TGTGCCAGCAGCCAATTTTTAATAGGGGCCGATGGCTACACCTTC.

The J gene is TRBJ1-2, the V gene TRBV27; 7 bases agree with TRBD1. With 5 bases clipped from V and 4 bases from J, the junction kept 7 bases outside the gene matches. CDR1 is MNHEY and CDR2 is SMNVEV in the germline V gene (reference sequence). The CDR3 is 14 amino acids. CDR3 DNA sequence: TGTGCCAGCAGTCCTCTCGACAGGGCCTATGGCTACACCTTC. This encodes CASSPLDRAYGYTF.